This TCR beta chain emerged from a study of T cells in Graves' hyperthyroidism and ophthalmopathy. Regions amplified from RNA transcripts were the TCR beta CDR3 regions. In the first-round RT-PCR of the TCR CDR3, the HTBI primer set was used. Each CDR3 protein is one row after TCRdb ran MiXCR on the multiplex PCR reads. The table has a few hundred thousand distinct CDR3 sequences, around 16% seen once; the top ten hold 13% to 15%. This clonotype was observed a few times. This CDR3 has 16 amino acids. Germline V gives CDR1 SGHAT, CDR2 FQDESV (reference sequence). Trimming left V 2 bases short and J 8 bases short, with 19 bases between. Hyperthyroidism was newly diagnosed in patients aged 18 to 65 (duration under 2 months). It was uncontrolled infection, other autoimmune disease, pregnancy or lactation that excluded patients.

The origin of this receptor is a woman between 18 and 29 years old with Graves' hyperthyroidism. The sample comprised blood. The chain couples TRBV11-1 to TRBJ2-1, with D possibly being TRBD1 (6 bases). The CDR3 region is CASSLRGHNTIDEQFF. CDR3 DNA: TGTGCCAGCAGCTTAAGGGGACATAATACGATCGATGAGCAGTTCTTC.